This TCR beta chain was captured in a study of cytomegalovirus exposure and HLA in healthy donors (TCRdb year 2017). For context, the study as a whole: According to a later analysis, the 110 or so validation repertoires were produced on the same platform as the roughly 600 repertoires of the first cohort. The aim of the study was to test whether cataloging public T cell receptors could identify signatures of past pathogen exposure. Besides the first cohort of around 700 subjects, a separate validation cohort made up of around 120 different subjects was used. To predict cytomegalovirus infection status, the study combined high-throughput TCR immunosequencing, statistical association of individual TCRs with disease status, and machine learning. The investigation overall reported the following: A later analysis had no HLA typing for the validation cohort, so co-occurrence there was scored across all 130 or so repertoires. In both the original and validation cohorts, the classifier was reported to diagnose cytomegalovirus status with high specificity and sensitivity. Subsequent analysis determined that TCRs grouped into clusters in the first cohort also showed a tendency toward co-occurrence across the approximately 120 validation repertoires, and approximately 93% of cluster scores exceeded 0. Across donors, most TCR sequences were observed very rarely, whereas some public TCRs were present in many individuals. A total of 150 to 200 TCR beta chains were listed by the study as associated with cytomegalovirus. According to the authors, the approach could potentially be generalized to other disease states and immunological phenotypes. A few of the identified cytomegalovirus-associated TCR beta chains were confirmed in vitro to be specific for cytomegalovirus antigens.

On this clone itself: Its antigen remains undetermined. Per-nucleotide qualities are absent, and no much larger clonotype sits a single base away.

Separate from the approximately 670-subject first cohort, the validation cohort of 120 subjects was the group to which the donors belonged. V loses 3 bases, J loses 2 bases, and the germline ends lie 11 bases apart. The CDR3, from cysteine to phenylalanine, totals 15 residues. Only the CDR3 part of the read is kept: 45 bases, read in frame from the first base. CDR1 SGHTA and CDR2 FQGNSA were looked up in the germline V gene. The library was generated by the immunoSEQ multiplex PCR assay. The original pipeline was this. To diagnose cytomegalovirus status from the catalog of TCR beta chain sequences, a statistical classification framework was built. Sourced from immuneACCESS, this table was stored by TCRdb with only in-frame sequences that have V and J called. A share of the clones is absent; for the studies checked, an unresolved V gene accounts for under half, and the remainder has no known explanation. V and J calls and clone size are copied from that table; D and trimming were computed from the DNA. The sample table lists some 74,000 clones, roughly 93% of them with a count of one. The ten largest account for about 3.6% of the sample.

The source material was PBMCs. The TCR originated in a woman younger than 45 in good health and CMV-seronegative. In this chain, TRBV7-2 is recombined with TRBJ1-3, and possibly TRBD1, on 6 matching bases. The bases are TGTGCCAGCAGCTTCCAGGGGCCAGCTGGAAACACCATATATTTT. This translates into CASSFQGPAGNTIYF.